This T cell receptor beta chain came from a study of shared T cell receptors in the human thymus. Per the germline V gene, CDR1 is SGHTA and CDR2 is FQGNSA. This CDR3 comprises 18 residues. V shed 7 bases, J shed 5 bases, and the junction held 22 bases outside the gene matches. Measured with immunoSEQ multiplex PCR; TCRdb has only the in-frame clones, and not every one. The table has some 640,000 clones, approximately 87% seen once. The sample also formed part of further work on human thymus T cells.

Input material: thymocytes. This receptor was taken from a boy under three years old with a congenital heart defect. The genes are TRBV7-2 and TRBJ2-7; TRBD2 agrees at 8 bases. The CDR3 DNA sequence: TGTGCCAGCACCGTAGCGAATGGCGCGGGAGGTCCTGGCCACGAGCAGTACTTC. Encoded protein: CASTVANGAGGPGHEQYF.